This T cell receptor (beta chain) was found in a study of human T cells and chemical hapten exposure (dated by TCRdb to about 2021). Looking at the study overall: For sensitization, 2% DPC in acetone was applied to an approximately 2 cm by approximately 2 cm area of upper inner arm skin. Blood samples were taken from patients before sensitization (week 0) and then at 2, 6 and about 24 weeks after DPC sensitization. Some 29 alopecia patients provided blood for TCR sequencing at one to four time points (pre-sensitization, 2, 6 and 24 weeks). Patch testing was performed on the upper back with Finn chambers containing 0.01% DPC, and the patch tests were scored after 6 days according to International Contact Dermatitis Research Group standards. Throughout the study period of 20 to 30 weeks, patients also received therapeutic DPC doses to the scalp every week. The libraries were sequenced as a pool, and the TCR yield per sample differed mostly because of small variations in library volumes within the pool. Alopecia areata with under or over 50% scalp involvement, alopecia totalis and alopecia universalis were represented in the patient cohort, which was mostly female. Peripheral blood TCR repertoire changes were tracked in vivo in alopecia patients during primary and secondary sensitization to the hapten diphenylcyclopropenone (DPC).

The germline V gene (reference sequence) provides CDR1 DFQATT and CDR2 SNEGSKA. Taken from cysteine to phenylalanine, the CDR3 has 17 residues. The CDR3 DNA has 51 bases and is translated from base 1. V is reduced by 3 bases and J by 1 base, leaving a spacing of 18 bases between them. What the authors observed across the whole study: Compared with pre-sensitization or healthy control sets, expanded TCRs formed significantly more large CDR3 similarity clusters, which is consistent with antigen-driven responses. Patch test score was positively correlated with the number of PT1 expanded TCRs, with significance at thresholds 8, 16 and 32 but not at 4. DPC sensitization did not change how many TCRs were above 1 in 1000 frequency, and no evidence was found of alterations in global repertoire structure. After repeated subsampling, changes were observed in the strength of the expansion versus patch-test correlation and in the threshold at which the correlation became significant. Alopecia, a presumed autoimmune disease, was present in all patients, so the immune response of the patients might differ from that of healthy individuals.

The time point label here, explained by the study, means: pre-sensitization, week 0. Sample treatment or condition, as interpreted from the label and publication: therapeutic diphenylcyclopropenone sensitization with weekly scalp DPC. Blood at each patch-test visit was drawn before the patch test was applied. To be eligible, patients had to be aged 18 to 70, diagnosed with alopecia and judged suitable for DPC therapy, while pregnant patients were excluded. Total RNA was extracted from unfractionated whole blood that had been collected in Tempus Blood RNA tubes. This clonotype occurred a few times. Its antigen has not been determined. Qualities for individual bases were not recorded, and no much larger clone is one base off. The library came from RACE. Instrument on record: NextSeq 500. During library preparation, unique molecular identifiers were attached to individual cDNA molecules so that TCRs could be counted in a quantitative, reproducible way. From each blood RNA sample, both TCR alpha and TCR beta chains were sequenced. Regarding the original processing steps: Samples had a median of approximately 96,000 TCRs, with a range from about 23,224 to 700,000. V, J and CDR3 annotation of the TCR reads was carried out using the Decombinator software suite. For the PS versus PT1 abundance plots, all samples were subsampled to the same number of TCRs (28,000). Expanded TCRs were defined as absent before sensitization and observed at least eight times at the 2-week time point. TCRdb reworked the public reads: Q25 trimming with fastp, MiXCR clone assembly, productive beta chains retained. Each entry merges the rows of one CDR3 protein and shows their most common DNA and genes. These V and J calls derive from TCRdb rather than the authors' analysis. This sample has tens of thousands of distinct CDR3 sequences in its table, and around 15% of those were observed once. The ten largest clones add up to 4.6% of the sample.

The chain links TRBV20-1 with TRBJ2-2; D gene: possibly TRBD2, on 6 matching bases. This TCR came from a woman in her 50s with alopecia areata. Some clones in this sample may be carry-over from other donors' samples. The sequences come from whole blood, collected in connection with sensitization to the hapten diphenylcyclopropenone (DPC). The CDR3 is CSARPGGARQNTGELFF. The DNA sequence is given as TGCAGTGCTAGGCCCGGAGGGGCCCGACAGAACACCGGGGAGCTGTTTTTT.